Sequencing of this TCR beta chain was carried out in a study of T cell responses to AZD1222 COVID-19 vaccine. This table comes from immunoSEQ multiplex PCR, and its TCRdb copy is limited to in-frame clones, with some not included. This table has about 150,000 clones, around nine tenths appearing once. Deletions cut 1 base from V and 9 bases from J, with 4 bases between. The CDR3 has 11 amino acids. The clonotype was recovered from an adult in good health. Sequencing was performed on peripheral blood, taken on day 0 of AZD1222 vaccination. V usage is TRBV12-3 or TRBV12-4 and J usage is TRBJ2-1; D uncertain. The CDR3 region has the DNA TGTGCCAGCAGTTTAGTTATTGAGCAGTTCTTC. Its translation is CASSLVIEQFF.